This TCR beta chain was documented in a study of blood T cell repertoires in COVID-19. The CDR3 sequence is 13 residues long. Germline values: CDR1 SGDLS, CDR2 YYNGEE. V lost 4 bases and J 3 bases, leaving 10 bases between the germline ends. Clones were read by immunoSEQ multiplex PCR, and TCRdb kept only the in-frame ones, dropping some. The top ten hold about an eighth of the sample, which has 100,000 to 150,000 clones, approximately 89% seen once. The source of this sequence is a woman aged 70-85 years with COVID-19, enrolled during active disease. Input material: peripheral blood. The chain couples TRBV9 to TRBJ1-1; maybe TRBD1 (5 bases). The CDR3 nucleotides read TGTGCCAGCAGCTTCTCAGGGTACACTGAAGCTTTCTTT. This codes for CASSFSGYTEAFF.